This TCR beta chain is drawn from a study of siplizumab effects on memory and regulatory T cells. Regarding the study as a whole: It seemed that naive T cells were more diverse than memory cells and were major contributors to the alloresponse.

The CDR3 length is 11 residues. Trimming stripped 4 bases from V and 7 bases from J, with 8 bases between. The germline CDR1 and CDR2 sequences are SGHVS and FNYEAQ. The table lists this clone with a count of one. The antigen is undetermined. The data were produced by immunoSEQ multiplex PCR, yet TCRdb's version contains in-frame clones alone and is incomplete. The data hold 100,000 or so clones, with 91% observed a single time. This TCR derives from a human donor in good health. Some clones in this sample may be carry-over from other donors' samples. Sequences were obtained from CD4+ T cells sorted from blood. This rearrangement joins TRBV7-6 to TRBJ2-7, with D uncertain. The CDR3 sequence is CASSSGSEQYF. Written as DNA, the CDR3 is TGTGCCAGCAGCTCCGGTTCTGAGCAGTACTTC. Based on the CDR3 plus reference TRBV7-6 and TRBJ2-7, the full variable domain is GAGVSQSPRYKVTKRGQDVALRCDPISGHVSLYWYRQALGQGPEFLTYFNYEAQQDKSGLPNDRFSAERPEGSISTLTIQRTEQRDSAMYRCASSSGSEQYFGPGTRLTVT.